Listed here is a single T cell receptor (beta chain). This entry is derived from a study of blood T cell repertoires in COVID-19. With V trimmed by 8 bases and J by 4 bases, 10 bases remained unmatched. Germline CDR1 KGHSH, CDR2 LQKENI. The CDR3 spans 15 residues. This table comes from immunoSEQ multiplex PCR, and its TCRdb copy is limited to in-frame clones, with some not included. The sample contains roughly 140,000 clones, around 85% of which appear only once. The rearrangement joins TRBV18 to TRBJ2-2, with 7 bases aligning to TRBD2. The sequence came from a middle-aged woman who had recovered from COVID-19. The sequenced sample was PBMCs or T cells enriched from blood (not recorded which). CDR3 nucleotide sequence: TGTGCCAGCACTAAAGAGCGGGGACTCACCGGGGAGCTGTTTTTT. Encoded protein: CASTKERGLTGELFF.